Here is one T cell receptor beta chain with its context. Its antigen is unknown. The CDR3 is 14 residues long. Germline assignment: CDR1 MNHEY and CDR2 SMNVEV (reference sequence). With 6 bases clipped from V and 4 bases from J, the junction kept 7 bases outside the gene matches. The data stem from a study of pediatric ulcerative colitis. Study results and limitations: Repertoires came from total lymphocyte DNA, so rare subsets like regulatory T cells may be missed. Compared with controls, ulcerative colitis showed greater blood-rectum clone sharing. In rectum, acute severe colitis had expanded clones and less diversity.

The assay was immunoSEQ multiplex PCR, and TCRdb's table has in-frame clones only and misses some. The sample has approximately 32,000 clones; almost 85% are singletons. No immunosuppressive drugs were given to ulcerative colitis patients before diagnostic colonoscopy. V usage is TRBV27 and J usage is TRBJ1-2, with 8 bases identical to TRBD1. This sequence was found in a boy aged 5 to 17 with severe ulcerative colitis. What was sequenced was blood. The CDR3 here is CASSPGGQSYGYTF. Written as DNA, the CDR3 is TGTGCCAGCAGCCCAGGGGGCCAAAGCTATGGCTACACCTTC.